The 19 T cell receptor beta chains listed next were all sequenced from one sample in a study of graft-versus-host responses after intestinal transplantation. Their cognate antigens are unknown. Repertoires were generated with immunoSEQ multiplex PCR, while TCRdb's copy carries only in-frame clones and drops some. The table has about 110,000 clones, roughly 92% seen once. The specimen was unstimulated CD4+ T cells sorted from spleen or lymph node cells, collected before transplant. These receptors all come from a human donor who was the organ donor for an intestinal transplant.

J is TRBJ1-1 and V is TRBV7-2, with TRBD1 matching over 9 bases. CDR1 and CDR2 from the germline V gene are SGHTA and FQGNSA. The CDR3 length is 14 residues. V gave up 3 bases and J gave up 6 bases; unmatched junction bases: 5. CDR3 nucleotides: TGTGCCAGCAGCTTTACAGGGGGCTGGGCTGAAGCTTTCTTT. Protein product: CASSFTGGWAEAFF.

The V call is TRBV2, the J call TRBJ2-3; TRBD2 matches at 11 bases. V lost 3 bases to trimming and J lost 0 bases; unmatched junction nucleotides: 8. The CDR3 has 18 residues. CDR1 SNHLY and CDR2 FYNNEI come from the germline V gene. The CDR3 loop is CASSDGLRLAGSTDTQYF. CDR3 coding DNA: TGTGCCAGCAGTGACGGGTTAAGACTAGCGGGGAGCACAGATACGCAGTATTTT.

This chain connects TRBV19 to TRBJ2-3, with D possibly matching TRBD2 (5 bases). The V end was cut by 6 bases, the J end by 5 bases, with 18 bases between. Per germline, CDR1 LNHDA and CDR2 SQIVND (reference sequence). This CDR3 contains 15 residues. The CDR3 reads CASRLRPRGEDTQYF. As DNA, the CDR3 is TGTGCCAGTAGATTGAGGCCTCGGGGTGAAGATACGCAGTATTTT.

The V gene is TRBV18, the J gene TRBJ2-1; 7 nucleotides align to TRBD2. Germline CDR1 reads KGHSH; CDR2 reads LQKENI. V lost 3 bases and J lost 6; bases outside the gene matches: 11. The CDR3 is 16 amino acids. CDR3 in DNA: TGTGCCAGCTCACCGGTTTGGGCTAGCGGTATCAATGAGCAGTTCTTC. Protein: CASSPVWASGINEQFF.

This clone was found a few times. The chain recombines TRBV6-1 with TRBJ2-7; D is perhaps TRBD2 (5 bases). The germline V gene encodes CDR1 MNHNS and CDR2 SASEGT. This CDR3 has 13 amino acids. The V end was cut by 2 bases, the J end by 4 bases, with 9 bases between. The CDR3: CASSERGLYEQYF. CDR3 in DNA: TGTGCCAGCAGTGAACGGGGATTATACGAGCAGTACTTC.

V usage is TRBV28 and J usage is TRBJ2-7, with D possibly being TRBD1 (6 bases). This CDR3 has 13 amino acids. V dropped 6 bases and J dropped 6 bases, with 15 bases sitting between them. Germline CDR1 is MDHEN and CDR2 is SYDVKM. This CDR3 reads CASSPRTGFEQYF. The CDR3 DNA follows: TGTGCCAGCAGCCCACGAACAGGGTTCGAGCAGTACTTC.

This chain uses TRBV30 with TRBJ1-1, with D unresolved. The CDR3 is 13 amino acids. Looked up from germline, CDR1 is GTSNPN and CDR2 is SVGIG (reference sequence). Trimming took 7 bases from V and 4 from J, leaving 16 bases between them. Written as DNA, the CDR3 is TGTGCCTACCAAATAGGCCCGGGCACTGAAGCTTTCTTT. Amino acids: CAYQIGPGTEAFF.

The chain carries TRBV6-5 and TRBJ1-5; 10 bases match TRBD1. The V gene end was trimmed by 5 bases and the J gene end by 11 bases; junction bases not matched to a gene: 9. The V gene's germline CDR1 is MNHEY and CDR2 SVGAGI. The CDR3 contains 14 residues. Here the CDR3 reads CASSEEGQGMAQHF. CDR3 nucleotides: TGTGCCAGCAGTGAAGAGGGACAGGGGATGGCCCAGCATTTT.

The V call is TRBV30, the J call TRBJ2-7, with D possibly called TRBD1 or TRBD2 (6 bases each). The CDR3 length is 13 residues. The V end was cut by 1 base, the J end by 5 bases, with 12 bases between. The germline CDR1 and CDR2 sequences are GTSNPN and SVGIG (reference sequence). The DNA for the CDR3 is TGTGCCTGGAGTGGTCGGGGGCAGGACGAGCAGTACTTC. It encodes CAWSGRGQDEQYF.

The CDR3 loop reads CASSVSPINEQFF. The CDR3 bases are TGTGCCAGCAGTGTTTCACCGATTAATGAGCAGTTCTTC. The chain links TRBV2 to TRBJ2-1; D ambiguous. The CDR3 spans 13 residues. The germline V and J ends were trimmed by 4 bases and 7 bases, with 11 bases remaining between them. The V gene's germline CDR1 is SNHLY and CDR2 FYNNEI.

V and J are TRBV19 and TRBJ2-5, with 11 bases aligning to TRBD2. With 1 base clipped from V and 2 bases from J, the junction kept 3 bases outside the gene matches. This CDR3 is built from 16 residues. The germline V gene has CDR1 LNHDA and CDR2 SQIVND (reference sequence). The CDR3 DNA follows: TGTGCCAGTAGTATAGGGGGGACTAGCGGACAAGAGACCCAGTACTTC. This encodes CASSIGGTSGQETQYF.

The chain joins TRBV27 to TRBJ2-5, with D uncertain. Trimming left V 8 bases short and J 5 bases short, with 9 bases between. Per the germline V gene, CDR1 is MNHEY and CDR2 is SMNVEV (reference sequence). The CDR3 is 11 amino acids. CDR3 residues: CASGPRETQYF. CDR3 nucleotide sequence: TGTGCCAGCGGACCCAGGGAGACCCAGTACTTC.

The chain joins TRBV19 to TRBJ1-2; TRBD1 agrees at 7 bases. The germline gives CDR1 LNHDA, CDR2 SQIVND (reference sequence). With 3 bases clipped from V and 8 bases from J, the junction kept 9 bases outside the gene matches. The CDR3 sequence is 14 residues long. CDR3 residues: CASSIDTGARGYTF. For the CDR3, the DNA is TGTGCCAGTAGTATCGACACAGGGGCCCGGGGCTACACCTTC.

The J gene is TRBJ1-2, the V gene TRBV19, with TRBD1 matching 9 bases. The germline CDR1 and CDR2 sequences are LNHDA and SQIVND (reference sequence). V was clipped by 5 bases and J by 4 bases; unmatched bases: 5. The CDR3 sequence is 14 residues long. This CDR3 is CASSSTGQGYGYTF. The CDR3 nucleotides are TGTGCCAGTAGTTCAACGGGACAGGGCTATGGCTACACCTTC.

The V gene is TRBV10-2, the J gene TRBJ2-7; D gene uncertain. Between the trimmed V and J ends, which lost 3 bases and 0 bases, there was a span of 15 bases. The germline CDR1 and CDR2 sequences are WSHSY and SAAADI. There are 16 residues in the CDR3. The CDR3 here is CASSEIRNAFSYEQYF. Here the CDR3 DNA reads TGCGCCAGCAGTGAAATAAGGAACGCGTTCTCCTACGAGCAGTACTTC.

The chain carries TRBV19 and TRBJ2-1, with 7 bases matching TRBD1. V was clipped by 4 bases and J by 9 bases; unmatched bases: 9. The germline V gene has CDR1 LNHDA and CDR2 SQIVND (reference sequence). The CDR3 has 14 amino acids. As DNA, the CDR3 is TGTGCCAGTAGTAGGCGACAGGGTAAATCTGAGCAGTTCTTC. Protein product: CASSRRQGKSEQFF.

The genes are TRBV6-1 and TRBJ2-3, with 8 bases identical to TRBD1. This CDR3 is 14 amino acids long. Unmatched junction bases numbered 2, after V lost 6 bases and J lost 0 bases. Germline loops: CDR1 MNHNS, CDR2 SASEGT. CDR3: CASSRDRSTDTQYF. The CDR3 DNA is TGTGCCAGCAGCCGGGACAGGAGCACAGATACGCAGTATTTT.

In its sample, this clone was seen once. The chain links TRBV7-2 to TRBJ2-7, with a possible D match to TRBD2 (5 bases). Trimming pared 3 bases from V and 6 bases from J, leaving 18 bases between. The V gene's germline CDR1 is SGHTA and CDR2 FQGNSA. This CDR3 is built from 15 residues. This CDR3 reads CASSLERTRRLEQYF. The CDR3 DNA is TGTGCCAGCAGCTTGGAGCGGACGAGGAGACTCGAGCAGTACTTC.

The V gene is TRBV28, the J gene TRBJ1-2; 11 positions match TRBD1. CDR3 length: 14 amino acids. Germline-derived CDR1 and CDR2 are MDHEN and SYDVKM. With 8 bases clipped from V and 7 bases from J, the junction kept 9 bases outside the gene matches. The CDR3 here is CASFSGQGASGYTF. CDR3 DNA sequence: TGTGCCAGCTTTTCAGGACAGGGGGCTAGTGGCTACACCTTC.